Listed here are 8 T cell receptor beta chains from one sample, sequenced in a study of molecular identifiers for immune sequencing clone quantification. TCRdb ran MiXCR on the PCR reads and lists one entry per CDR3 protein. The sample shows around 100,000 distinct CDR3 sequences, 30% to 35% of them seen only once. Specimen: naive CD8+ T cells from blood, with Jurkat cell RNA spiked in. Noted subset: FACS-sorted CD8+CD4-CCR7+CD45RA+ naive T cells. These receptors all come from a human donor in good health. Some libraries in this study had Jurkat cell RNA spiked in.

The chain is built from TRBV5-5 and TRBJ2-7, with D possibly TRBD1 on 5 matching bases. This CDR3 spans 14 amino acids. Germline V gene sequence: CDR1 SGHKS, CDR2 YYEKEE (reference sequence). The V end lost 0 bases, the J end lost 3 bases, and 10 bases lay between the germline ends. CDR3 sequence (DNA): TGTGCCAGCAGCTTGGCGGACATTCACTACGAGCAGTACTTC. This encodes CASSLADIHYEQYF.

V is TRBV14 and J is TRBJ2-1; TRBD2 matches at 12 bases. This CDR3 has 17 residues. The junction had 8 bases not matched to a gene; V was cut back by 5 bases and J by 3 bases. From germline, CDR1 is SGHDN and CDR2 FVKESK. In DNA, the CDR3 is TGTGCCAGCAGCTCACAGACTAGCGGGAGAATCTACAATGAGCAGTTCTTC. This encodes CASSSQTSGRIYNEQFF.

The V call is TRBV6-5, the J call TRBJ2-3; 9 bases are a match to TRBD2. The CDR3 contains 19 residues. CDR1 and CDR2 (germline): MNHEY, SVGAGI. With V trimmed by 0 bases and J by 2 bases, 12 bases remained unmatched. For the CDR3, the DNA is TGTGCCAGCAGTTACTCGGGACTAGCTACTCAGAGCTCCACAGATACGCAGTATTTT. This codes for CASSYSGLATQSSTDTQYF.

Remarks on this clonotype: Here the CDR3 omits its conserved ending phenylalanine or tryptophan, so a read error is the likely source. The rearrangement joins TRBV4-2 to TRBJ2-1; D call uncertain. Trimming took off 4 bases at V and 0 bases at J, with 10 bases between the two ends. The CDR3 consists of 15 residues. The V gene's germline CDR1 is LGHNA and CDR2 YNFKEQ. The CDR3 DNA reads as TGTGCCAGCAGCCCGGACGCGAGCTCCTACAATGAGCAGTTCTAC. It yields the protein CASSPDASSYNEQFY.

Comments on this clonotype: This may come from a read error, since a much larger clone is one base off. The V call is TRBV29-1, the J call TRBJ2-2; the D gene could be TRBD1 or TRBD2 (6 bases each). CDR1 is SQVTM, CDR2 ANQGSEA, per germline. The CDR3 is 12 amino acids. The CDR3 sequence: CSGSRDTGGLFF. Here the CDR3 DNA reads TGCAGCGGGTCCAGGGACACCGGGGGGCTGTTTTTT.

The CDR3 bases are TGTGCCAGCAGCCCTATAGGGTACGAGCAGTACTTC. Translating it yields CASSPIGYEQYF. The chain couples TRBV7-9 to TRBJ2-7; D not resolved. The CDR3 loop spans 12 amino acids. Germline V gene sequence: CDR1 SEHNR, CDR2 FQNEAQ (reference sequence). Trimming stripped 5 bases from V and 4 bases from J, with 9 bases between.

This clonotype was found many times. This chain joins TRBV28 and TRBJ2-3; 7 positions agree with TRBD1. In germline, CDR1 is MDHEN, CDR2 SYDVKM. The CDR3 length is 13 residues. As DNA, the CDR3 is TGTGCAGGACAGGCCCGGATCACAGATACGCAGTATTTT. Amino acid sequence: CAGQARITDTQYF.

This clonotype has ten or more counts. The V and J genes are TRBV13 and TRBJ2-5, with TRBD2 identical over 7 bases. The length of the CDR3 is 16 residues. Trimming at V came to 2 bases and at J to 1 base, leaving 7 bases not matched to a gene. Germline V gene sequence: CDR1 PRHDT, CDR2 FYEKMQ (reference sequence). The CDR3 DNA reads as TGTGCCAGCAGCTTACTGGCGGGAGCCGCCCAAGAGACCCAGTACTTC. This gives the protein CASSLLAGAAQETQYF.